This T cell receptor beta chain was observed in a study of shared clonotypes between healthy human individuals. Naive CD8 cells lacked CD45RO and underwent positive selection for CCR7, leaving out terminally differentiated effector memory CD45RA+ cells. All donors were Caucasian adults living in Nashville, Tennessee. Under the authors' procedure: As immunoSEQ supplied junction-only sequences (without quality scores), filtering differed. The method was immunoSEQ multiplex PCR; TCRdb's version includes in-frame clones alone and lacks a portion of them. The V and J calls and clone size are taken from that table; D and trimming were inferred from the DNA. The sample consists of about 2.2 million clones, 90% to 95% of them appearing once. V lost 7 bases, J lost 2 bases, and 21 bases lay in between. Germline V gene lookup returns CDR1 SGHAT and CDR2 FQNNGV. This CDR3 is built from 16 residues. Study conclusions and caveats: Sharing across four donors was highest in naive CD4 (around 5%) and lowest in memory CD8 (around 0.4%).

In the case of this clone: Its cognate antigen is unknown.

The origin of this receptor is a young man in good health. Some clones in this sample may be carry-over from other donors' samples. The chain joins TRBV11-2 to TRBJ2-7, with D possibly being TRBD1 (9 bases). Sequenced sample: naive CD8+ T cells from PBMCs. This chain's CDR3 is CASTSRGGQGAYEQYF. In nucleotides, the CDR3 is TGTGCCAGCACCTCCCGGGGGGGACAGGGTGCCTACGAGCAGTACTTC.